Listed below are T cell receptor beta chains from one sample, sequenced in a study of blood T cells in healthy people across ages. TCRdb re-called the 5' RACE reads through MiXCR, storing one row per CDR3 protein. The sample comprises about a million distinct CDR3 sequences, roughly half of which are singletons, and 20% to 25% rests with the top ten. The material sequenced was blood. These TCRs come from an older woman in good health. The CDR3 runs from the conserved cysteine through the conserved F or W. The D gene is left open where the match is weak. Expanded clones get a size class; other rows say once, few or many, or leave the size out.

- | TRBJ2-7 | TRBV20-1 | - | CSATFDGTYEQYF | TGCAGTGCAACCTTTGACGGAACCTACGAGCAGTACTTC
- | TRBJ2-3 | TRBV7-9 | few | CASSLGLGPKGTDTQYF | TGTGCCAGCAGCTTAGGTCTAGGCCCAAAGGGCACAGATACGCAGTATTTT
- | TRBJ2-5 | TRBV6-6 | few | CASSWAGEETQYF | TGTGCCAGCAGTTGGGCAGGGGAAGAGACCCAGTACTTC
TRBD1 | TRBJ1-6 | TRBV4-1 | few | CASSPWDSHNSPLHF | TGCGCCAGCAGCCCGTGGGACAGTCATAATTCACCCCTCCACTTT
TRBD2 | TRBJ2-7 | TRBV20-1 | many | CSADLGLAGGEQYF | TGCAGTGCTGATCTCGGACTAGCGGGGGGGGAGCAGTACTTC
TRBD2 | TRBJ2-5 | TRBV7-9 | - | CASSLGSSGRQETQYF | TGTGCCAGCAGCTTAGGGTCGAGCGGGAGACAAGAGACCCAGTACTTC
- | TRBJ1-2 | TRBV6-1 | few | CASRPALPHGYTF | TGTGCCAGCAGGCCGGCCCTACCCCATGGCTACACCTTC
- | TRBJ1-1 | TRBV5-1 | - | CASSLADLGTEAFF | TGCGCCAGCAGCTTGGCGGACCTTGGCACTGAAGCTTTCTTT
TRBD1 | TRBJ1-2 | TRBV6-1 | - | CASSERTGASTAYGYTF | TGTGCCAGCAGTGAAAGGACAGGGGCCTCTACTGCCTACGGCTACACCTTC
- | TRBJ2-7 | TRBV11-1 | - | CASSLNPQVSYEQYF | TGTGCCAGCAGTTTAAACCCACAGGTCTCCTACGAGCAGTACTTC
TRBD1 | TRBJ2-5 | TRBV18 | few | CASSRDRSNQETQYF | TGTGCCAGCTCACGGGACAGGAGCAACCAAGAGACCCAGTACTTC
- | TRBJ2-1 | TRBV9 | once | CASGSHNEQFF | TGTGCCAGCGGGAGTCACAATGAGCAGTTCTTC
- | TRBJ2-1 | TRBV27 | - | CASSSLDSRGAYNEQFF | TGTGCCAGCAGTTCCCTTGACAGTCGCGGGGCCTACAATGAGCAGTTCTTC
TRBD1 | TRBJ2-2 | TRBV3-1 | - | CASRLGTGFTGELFF | TGTGCCAGCAGGCTCGGGACAGGGTTCACCGGGGAGCTGTTTTTT
TRBD2 | TRBJ2-7 | TRBV7-2 | - | CASSFGTSGNEQYF | TGTGCCAGCAGCTTCGGGACTAGCGGAAACGAGCAGTACTTC
- | TRBJ1-5 | TRBV20-1 | - | CSARVPVKPQHF | TGCAGTGCTAGGGTCCCGGTAAAGCCCCAGCATTTT
- | TRBJ1-5 | TRBV6-1 | - | CASSVTQSNQPQHF | TGTGCCAGCAGTGTGACACAGAGCAATCAGCCCCAGCATTTT
- | TRBJ2-1 | TRBV7-2 | - | CASSLEGLNEQFF | TGTGCCAGCAGCTTAGAGGGACTCAATGAACAGTTCTTC
TRBD1 | TRBJ2-1 | TRBV5-1 | few | CASSPGTGTNEQFF | TGCGCCAGCAGCCCGGGGACAGGGACGAATGAGCAGTTCTTC
TRBD1 | TRBJ1-1 | TRBV7-8 | once | CASSLGQRYAEAFF | TGTGCCAGCAGCTTGGGACAGAGGTACGCTGAAGCTTTCTTT
TRBD1 | TRBJ1-1 | TRBV7-9 | - | CASNVPTTGVAMATEAFF | TGTGCCAGCAACGTACCGACGACAGGGGTAGCTATGGCCACTGAAGCTTTCTTT
- | TRBJ2-1 | TRBV13 | - | CASSSSGRVDEQFF | TGTGCCAGCAGCTCCAGCGGTCGGGTAGATGAGCAGTTCTTC
TRBD1 | TRBJ1-6 | TRBV7-2 | - | CASSLGVGDREYNSPLHF | TGTGCCAGCAGCTTAGGGGTTGGGGACAGGGAATATAATTCACCCCTCCACTTT
TRBD2 | TRBJ2-1 | TRBV6-6 | - | CASSYSIPGTNYNEQFF | TGTGCCAGCAGTTACTCGATACCCGGGACTAACTACAATGAGCAGTTCTTC
- | TRBJ2-7 | TRBV20-1 | few | CSARAGYWDGYEQYF | TGCAGTGCTAGAGCGGGTTATTGGGACGGCTACGAGCAGTACTTC